These T cell receptor beta chains were read from a single sample in a study of blood T cell repertoires in COVID-19. Using immunoSEQ multiplex PCR, the repertoire was profiled, and TCRdb retains in-frame clones only, with some absent. Of roughly 150,000 clones listed, roughly 78% are singletons. Sample: PBMCs or T cells enriched from blood (not recorded which). These receptors originate from a woman in her seventies in a cohort exposed to, infected with or recovered from COVID-19 (not recorded which). Both conserved end residues are part of each CDR3. The order of the fields is CDR3 protein, CDR3 DNA, D gene, V gene, J gene, clone size. A D gene is named only where the DNA matches it firmly. A row's size may be missing; if present it is once, few, many or a size class.

cdr3_aa: CASSTTTRSLFF
cdr3_nt: TGTGCCAGCTCAACAACCACTAGATCATTGTTCTTC
d_call: .
v_call: TRBV18
j_call: TRBJ2-1
clone_size: .

cdr3_aa: CATSDTGTGDDEGYTF
cdr3_nt: TGTGCCACCAGTGACACAGGGACAGGGGATGATGAAGGCTACACCTTC
d_call: TRBD1
v_call: TRBV24-1
j_call: TRBJ1-2
clone_size: .

cdr3_aa: CASYGGEDTQYF
cdr3_nt: TGTGCCAGCTACGGGGGAGAAGATACGCAGTATTTT
d_call: .
v_call: TRBV28
j_call: TRBJ2-3
clone_size: .

cdr3_aa: CASSLKTGNTGELFF
cdr3_nt: TGTGCCAGCTCCCTAAAGACAGGGAACACCGGGGAGCTGTTTTTT
d_call: .
v_call: TRBV18
j_call: TRBJ2-2
clone_size: few

cdr3_aa: CASSFVASYSNQPQHF
cdr3_nt: TGTGCCAGCAGCTTTGTAGCCTCCTATAGCAATCAGCCCCAGCATTTT
d_call: .
v_call: TRBV7-8
j_call: TRBJ1-5
clone_size: once

cdr3_aa: CASSPTSGGRNEQFF
cdr3_nt: TGTGCCAGCAGTCCGACTAGCGGGGGACGTAATGAGCAGTTCTTC
d_call: TRBD2
v_call: TRBV6-2/TRBV6-3
j_call: TRBJ2-1
clone_size: .

cdr3_aa: CASSLTSGSDNEQFF
cdr3_nt: TGTGCCAGCAGCTTGACTAGCGGGAGTGACAATGAGCAGTTCTTC
d_call: TRBD2
v_call: TRBV5-4
j_call: TRBJ2-1
clone_size: .

cdr3_aa: CASSLPPGGPSARTDTQYF
cdr3_nt: TGTGCCAGCAGCTTGCCACCGGGGGGGCCTAGCGCCCGCACAGATACGCAGTATTTT
d_call: TRBD2
v_call: TRBV5-5
j_call: TRBJ2-3
clone_size: once

cdr3_aa: CASSMSRGHQETQYF
cdr3_nt: TGTGCCAGTAGTATGTCCAGGGGCCATCAAGAGACCCAGTACTTC
d_call: .
v_call: TRBV19
j_call: TRBJ2-5
clone_size: .

cdr3_aa: CASSGPGQGISNGYTF
cdr3_nt: TGTGCCAGCAGTGGGCCTGGGCAGGGGATTTCTAATGGCTACACCTTC
d_call: .
v_call: TRBV2
j_call: TRBJ1-2
clone_size: .

cdr3_aa: CASSESWGGTGRTGSGNTIYF
cdr3_nt: TGCGCCAGCAGTGAGTCGTGGGGGGGGACTGGAAGGACTGGCTCTGGAAACACCATATATTTT
d_call: .
v_call: TRBV10-1
j_call: TRBJ1-3
clone_size: .

cdr3_aa: CASRNRERSEKLFF
cdr3_nt: TGTGCCAGCAGGAACAGGGAGCGGAGTGAAAAACTGTTTTTT
d_call: .
v_call: TRBV2
j_call: TRBJ1-4
clone_size: .

cdr3_aa: CASSLSFQGWHEQYF
cdr3_nt: TGTGCCAGCAGTTTATCGTTCCAGGGATGGCACGAGCAGTACTTC
d_call: .
v_call: TRBV27
j_call: TRBJ2-7
clone_size: .

cdr3_aa: CASSMTTGMTDTQYF
cdr3_nt: TGTGCCAGCAGCATGACGACAGGGATGACAGATACGCAGTATTTT
d_call: TRBD1
v_call: TRBV9
j_call: TRBJ2-3
clone_size: few

cdr3_aa: CASSFRISQETQYF
cdr3_nt: TGTGCCAGCAGCTTTCGTATCAGCCAAGAGACCCAGTACTTC
d_call: .
v_call: TRBV11-3
j_call: TRBJ2-5
clone_size: once

cdr3_aa: CASSLERADTQYF
cdr3_nt: TGTGCCAGCAGCTTAGAGCGCGCAGATACGCAGTATTTT
d_call: .
v_call: TRBV7-3
j_call: TRBJ2-3
clone_size: .

cdr3_aa: CASSVGQGWAGELFF
cdr3_nt: TGTGCCAGTAGTGTGGGACAGGGGTGGGCCGGGGAGCTGTTTTTT
d_call: TRBD1
v_call: TRBV19
j_call: TRBJ2-2
clone_size: .